This T cell receptor beta chain is drawn from a study of blood T cell repertoires in COVID-19. Overall study context: Sites in the United States, Italy and Spain provided acute and convalescent COVID-19 samples.

TCRdb keeps only in-frame clones here, not all; method: immunoSEQ multiplex PCR. The sample lists 360,000 or so clones; around nine tenths were seen once. The germline V gene has CDR1 SGHDT and CDR2 YYEEEE. Trimming took off 6 bases at V and 4 bases at J, with 14 bases between the two ends. CDR3 length: 14 amino acids. Individuals drawn from around 25 US areas were roughly 18 to 95 years old. Participant-given clinical history determined each cohort assignment. The TCR originated in a woman under 40 who had recovered from COVID-19. What was sequenced was PBMCs or T cells enriched from blood (not recorded which). The V gene is TRBV5-6, the J gene TRBJ2-1, with a weak D call TRBD1 (6 bases). The CDR3 DNA reads TGTGCCAGCAAATGGGCAGGGGAATACAATGAGCAGTTCTTC. Encoded protein: CASKWAGEYNEQFF.